A single sample is the source of the 25 T cell receptor beta chains below, sequenced in a study of shared clonotypes between healthy human individuals. Sequencing used immunoSEQ multiplex PCR; TCRdb keeps in-frame clones, though not all of them. The sample holds over 2,000,000 clones, just over 90% seen once. It was CD45RO-negative cells, positively selected for CCR7, that made up naive CD8 cells, with terminally differentiated effector memory CD45RA+ cells excluded. The specimen sequenced was naive CD8+ T cells from PBMCs. These receptors came from a man aged 18 to 29 in good health. Some clones in this sample may be carry-over from other donors' samples.

The chain carries TRBV7-8 and TRBJ2-7; 8 positions agree with TRBD2. The CDR3 sequence is 14 residues long. The ends lost 5 bases at V and 6 bases at J; junction bases unmatched: 9. The germline gives CDR1 SGHVS, CDR2 FQNEAQ. For the CDR3, the DNA is TGTGCCAGCAGCGAACTAGCGGTACCGCGCGAGCAGTACTTC. It is translated as CASSELAVPREQYF.

V is TRBV9 and J is TRBJ2-7; D is tentatively TRBD1 or TRBD2 (5 bases each). Trimming pared 4 bases from V and 2 bases from J, leaving 13 bases between. The germline gives CDR1 SGDLS, CDR2 YYNGEE. The CDR3 totals 14 residues. The CDR3: CASSPSQGPYEQYF. The CDR3, as DNA: TGTGCCAGCAGCCCATCCCAGGGACCCTACGAGCAGTACTTC.

This sequence joins TRBV4-1 and TRBJ2-1, with 9 nucleotides matching TRBD2. This CDR3 has 17 residues. Trimming removed 5 bases from V and 0 bases from J; junction bases left unmatched: 8. CDR1 MGHRA and CDR2 YSYEKL come from the germline V gene. The CDR3, as DNA: TGCGCCAGCAGCACGCGGACTAGCGTCCGCTCCTACAATGAGCAGTTCTTC. The encoded protein is CASSTRTSVRSYNEQFF.

The V call is TRBV21-1, the J call TRBJ2-3; the table's D call TRBD2 went unverified against the DNA. TRBV21-1 is listed as a pseudogene. CDR3 size: 23 residues. The CDR3 protein is CASSPPPKKPSFSRRERADTQYF. CDR3 DNA sequence: TGTGCCAGCAGCCCTCCCCCCAAAAAGCCCTCTTTCAGTAGGAGGGAAAGGGCAGATACGCAGTATTTT.

This rearrangement joins TRBV5-1 to TRBJ1-1; 8 bases fit TRBD1. Germline CDR1 and CDR2: SGHRS and YFSETQ. The CDR3 loop spans 16 amino acids. V lost 2 bases, J lost 1 base, and 7 bases stayed unmatched. CDR3 in DNA: TGCGCCAGCAGCTTTGACAGGGGTTGGTCGAACACTGAAGCTTTCTTT. Translation gives CASSFDRGWSNTEAFF.

The chain has TRBV5-8 and TRBJ1-1; D might be TRBD1 (5 bases). Trimming left V 4 bases short and J 0 bases short, with 19 bases between. In germline, CDR1 is SGHTS, CDR2 YDEGEE. The CDR3 covers 17 residues. DNA for the CDR3: TGTGCCAGCAGCAAAGGGACCGCTGACCGGCTGAACACTGAAGCTTTCTTT. This gives the protein CASSKGTADRLNTEAFF.

For this clone: Other nucleotide sequences in the sample specify the same CDR3. The rearrangement uses TRBV28 and TRBJ1-1; TRBD1 agrees at 10 bases. CDR3 length equals 13 residues. After removal of 4 bases from V and 4 bases from J, the junction contained 0 bases not matched to a gene. Germline CDR1 and CDR2: MDHEN and SYDVKM. The CDR3 sequence is CASSWDRGTEAFF. For the CDR3, the DNA is TGTGCCAGCAGTTGGGACAGGGGCACTGAAGCTTTCTTT. Combining the CDR3 with reference TRBV28 and TRBJ1-1 gives the whole variable domain DVKVTQSSRYLVKRTGEKVFLECVQDMDHENMFWYRQDPGLGLRLIYFSYDVKMKEKGDIPEGYSVSREKKERFSLILESASTNQTSMYLCASSWDRGTEAFFGQGTRLTVV.

V usage is TRBV29-1 and J usage is TRBJ1-1, with 7 bases fitting TRBD1. Germline CDR1 is SQVTM and CDR2 is ANQGSEA. The CDR3 covers 12 residues. The ends lost 5 bases at V and 7 bases at J; junction bases unmatched: 7. The CDR3 is CSVTPGGIEAFF. In DNA form, the CDR3 reads TGCAGCGTTACCCCAGGGGGAATTGAAGCTTTCTTT.

This rearrangement joins TRBV9 to TRBJ1-4; D remains unclear. The CDR3 extends over 13 amino acids. The V gene's germline CDR1 is SGDLS and CDR2 YYNGEE. V lost 7 bases to trimming and J lost 5 bases, with 12 bases between them. The DNA of the CDR3 is TGTGCCAGCCAGGCCAGGCAGAATGAAAAACTGTTTTTT. Translated: CASQARQNEKLFF.

This clone was counted once. The V gene is TRBV6-6, the J gene TRBJ2-1; 12 bases line up with TRBD1. Germline CDR1 MNHNY, CDR2 SVGAGI (reference sequence). V was clipped by 7 bases and J by 9 bases; unmatched bases: 7. The CDR3 consists of 14 residues. CDR3 nucleotides: TGTGCCAGCACCCCCGGGACAGGGGGCACTGAGCAGTTCTTC. This gives the protein CASTPGTGGTEQFF.

V gene TRBV9 combines with J gene TRBJ1-2; 9 nucleotides line up with TRBD1. This CDR3 spans 18 amino acids. Per germline, CDR1 SGDLS and CDR2 YYNGEE. The V gene end was trimmed by 4 bases and the J gene end by 0 bases; junction bases not matched to a gene: 13. This CDR3 is CASSSTPGQGYANYGYTF. CDR3 in DNA: TGTGCCAGCAGCTCCACCCCGGGACAGGGTTACGCTAACTATGGCTACACCTTC.

The chain is built from TRBV6-4 and TRBJ2-4, with D perhaps TRBD2 (6 bases). V was trimmed by 4 bases and J by 0 bases, leaving 7 bases between them. The CDR3 contains 14 residues. Per germline, CDR1 MRHNA and CDR2 SNTAGT. The CDR3 spells CASSAGLAKNIQYF. The CDR3 DNA reads TGTGCCAGCAGTGCGGGACTAGCCAAAAACATTCAGTACTTC.

In nucleotides, the CDR3 is TGCAGCGTTGATGAGGGATCGAACACTGAAGCTTTCTTT. Its protein product is CSVDEGSNTEAFF. The J gene is TRBJ1-1, the V gene TRBV29-1; no definite D call. This CDR3 contains 13 residues. Trimming left V 3 bases short and J 1 base short, with 9 bases between. CDR1 SQVTM and CDR2 ANQGSEA come from the germline V gene.

DNA of the CDR3: TGTGCCAGTAGTTTCTCACCGAACACTGAAGCTTTCTTT. It specifies CASSFSPNTEAFF. The V gene is TRBV19, the J gene TRBJ1-1, with D unclear. The CDR3 contains 13 residues. From germline, CDR1 is LNHDA and CDR2 SQIVND (reference sequence). V dropped 5 bases and J dropped 1 base, with 8 bases sitting between them. Complete variable domain (other parts from reference TRBV19 and TRBJ1-1): DGGITQSPKYLFRKEGQNVTLSCEQNLNHDAMYWYRQDPGQGLRLIYYSQIVNDFQKGDIAEGYSVSREKKESFPLTVTSAQKNPTAFYLCASSFSPNTEAFFGQGTRLTVV.

This clone has a single count. This chain links TRBV9 with TRBJ2-1; 10 nucleotides agree with TRBD2. V lost 4 bases and J lost 6; bases outside the gene matches: 4. CDR3 length: 14 residues. Germline V gene lookup returns CDR1 SGDLS and CDR2 YYNGEE. This CDR3 is CASSTAGGANEQFF. The CDR3 bases are TGTGCCAGCAGCACAGCGGGAGGGGCCAATGAGCAGTTCTTC.

The chain couples TRBV15 to TRBJ2-1; 8 nucleotides align to TRBD2. The CDR3 is 19 amino acids. Germline V gene lookup returns CDR1 LNHNV and CDR2 YYDKDF (reference sequence). Unmatched junction bases numbered 14, after V lost 4 bases and J lost 0 bases. In DNA, the CDR3 is TGTGCCACCAGCACTACCTTCGCTTCGGCGGGAGGCTCCTACAATGAGCAGTTCTTC. This codes for CATSTTFASAGGSYNEQFF.

The genes are TRBV11-2 and TRBJ1-1, with 7 nucleotides matching TRBD1. CDR3 length: 12 residues. Germline values: CDR1 SGHAT, CDR2 FQNNGV. V dropped 5 bases and J dropped 8; count of bases not matched to a gene: 5. CDR3 bases: TGTGCCAGCAGCCTGGACAGGATAGAAGCTTTCTTT. It yields the protein CASSLDRIEAFF.

V usage is TRBV2 and J usage is TRBJ2-5, with 7 positions matching TRBD2. This CDR3 is 15 amino acids long. The germline gives CDR1 SNHLY, CDR2 FYNNEI. After removal of 8 bases from V and 6 bases from J, the junction contained 15 bases not matched to a gene. This CDR3 is CASLWGGSQGKTQYF. The CDR3 coding sequence is TGTGCCAGCCTTTGGGGGGGATCCCAAGGAAAGACCCAGTACTTC.

This clone appeared a single time. The chain has TRBV15 and TRBJ1-2; unclear D gene. The V gene's germline CDR1 is LNHNV and CDR2 YYDKDF (reference sequence). Trimming cost V 0 bases and J 0 bases, with 11 bases left between them. This CDR3 contains 16 residues. DNA for the CDR3: TGTGCCACCAGCAGAGAAGAAGTAGCGACTAACTATGGCTACACCTTC. It is translated as CATSREEVATNYGYTF.

This chain uses TRBV9 with TRBJ1-2; TRBD1 is a possible D gene (5 bases). Trimming removed 4 bases at V and 2 bases at J, with 15 bases between. The CDR3 consists of 15 residues. From germline, CDR1 is SGDLS and CDR2 YYNGEE. The CDR3 spells CASSIHGTENYGYTF. CDR3 nucleotides: TGTGCCAGCAGCATCCACGGGACTGAAAACTATGGCTACACCTTC.

This clone was seen once. The V call is TRBV28, the J call TRBJ2-1; D is possibly TRBD2 (6 bases). The CDR3 contains 19 residues. The germline CDR1 and CDR2 sequences are MDHEN and SYDVKM. V was cut by 3 bases and J by 3 bases, with 24 bases left in between. CDR3 residues: CASSFSTSQSYLLYNEQFF. The DNA of the CDR3 is TGTGCCAGCAGTTTTAGTACTAGCCAATCTTACCTTCTCTACAATGAGCAGTTCTTC. Drawing the rest from reference TRBV28 and TRBJ2-1, the complete variable domain is DVKVTQSSRYLVKRTGEKVFLECVQDMDHENMFWYRQDPGLGLRLIYFSYDVKMKEKGDIPEGYSVSREKKERFSLILESASTNQTSMYLCASSFSTSQSYLLYNEQFFGPGTRLTVL.

Details on this clone: The same CDR3 is also encoded by other DNA sequences in this sample. The chain is built from TRBV7-2 and TRBJ2-7; D perhaps matches TRBD2 (6 bases). Trimming left V 5 bases short and J 4 bases short, with 12 bases between. CDR1 is SGHTA and CDR2 is FQGNSA in the germline V gene. The CDR3 is made up of 13 amino acids. CDR3 bases: TGTGCCAGCAGCCCGGGACTGGGTTACGAGCAGTACTTC. Encoded protein: CASSPGLGYEQYF. The full variable domain, with the rest looked up from reference TRBV7-2 and TRBJ2-7, is GAGVSQSPSNKVTEKGKDVELRCDPISGHTALYWYRQSLGQGLEFLIYFQGNSAPDKSGLPSDRFSAERTGGSVSTLTIQRTQQEDSAVYLCASSPGLGYEQYFGPGTRLTVT.

As for this clone: This CDR3 is also generated by other DNA sequences in the sample. V gene TRBV5-1 combines with J gene TRBJ2-7; D remains unclear. Germline CDR1 SGHRS, CDR2 YFSETQ. The germline V and J ends were trimmed by 0 bases and 2 bases, with 6 bases remaining between them. This CDR3 is built from 13 residues. CDR3 sequence: CASSLGRTYEQYF. CDR3 coding DNA: TGCGCCAGCAGCTTGGGTCGAACCTACGAGCAGTACTTC. Based on the CDR3 plus reference TRBV5-1 and TRBJ2-7, the full variable domain is KAGVTQTPRYLIKTRGQQVTLSCSPISGHRSVSWYQQTPGQGLQFLFEYFSETQRNKGNFPGRFSGRQFSNSRSEMNVSTLELGDSALYLCASSLGRTYEQYFGPGTRLTVT.

The chain links TRBV2 to TRBJ2-5, with 8 bases aligning to TRBD1. Near its end, the DNA agrees better with TRBJ2-7, so the J call may be wrong. Looked up from germline, CDR1 is SNHLY and CDR2 is FYNNEI. This CDR3 comprises 17 residues. The CDR3 loop is CASSGRSTGDFSYEQYF. The CDR3 DNA is TGTGCCAGCAGTGGCCGATCGACAGGGGACTTCTCCTACGAGCAGTACTTC.

This chain connects TRBV14 to TRBJ1-4; D call uncertain. Germline lookup yields CDR1 SGHDN and CDR2 FVKESK. With 0 bases removed from V and 8 bases from J, the gap between germline ends came to 13 bases. The CDR3 covers 15 residues. The chain's CDR3 is CASSQDWSQREKLFF. In nucleotides, the CDR3 is TGTGCCAGCAGCCAAGATTGGTCACAAAGGGAAAAACTGTTTTTT. The variable domain in full, with the rest retrieved from reference TRBV14 and TRBJ1-4, is EAGVTQFPSHSVIEKGQTVTLRCDPISGHDNLYWYRRVMGKEIKFLLHFVKESKQDESGMPNNRFLAERTGGTYSTLKVQPAELEDSGVYFCASSQDWSQREKLFFGSGTQLSVL.